The next 32 T cell receptor beta chains were all read from a single sample in a study of cytotoxic CD8 clonotypes in ibrutinib-treated CLL. The protocol was immunoSEQ multiplex PCR, while the TCRdb copy is restricted to in-frame clones and leaves out a portion. The sample lists hundreds of thousands of clones, 70% occurring once. Sequencing was performed on PBMCs, taken after 12 months of ibrutinib treatment. These receptor sequences come from a human donor with chronic lymphocytic leukemia.

This clone was counted once. The chain uses TRBV5-1 and TRBJ1-2; 8 bases are shared with TRBD1. The V and J ends lost 7 bases and 8 bases, in that order; junction bases with no gene match: 10. The CDR3 consists of 13 residues. CDR1 is SGHRS, CDR2 YFSETQ, per germline. The CDR3 DNA reads TGCGCCAGCCGAATCTCAGGGGGCGGAGGCTACACCTTC. Its protein product is CASRISGGGGYTF. The whole variable domain, filled in from reference TRBV5-1 and TRBJ1-2, reads KAGVTQTPRYLIKTRGQQVTLSCSPISGHRSVSWYQQTPGQGLQFLFEYFSETQRNKGNFPGRFSGRQFSNSRSEMNVSTLELGDSALYLCASRISGGGGYTFGSGTRLTVV.

The chain combines TRBV4-1 with TRBJ1-1; no clear D. This CDR3 spans 13 amino acids. Germline V gene lookup returns CDR1 MGHRA and CDR2 YSYEKL. Trimming left V 3 bases short and J 3 bases short, with 8 bases between. In DNA, the CDR3 is TGCGCCAGCAGCCACCAGTCGGACACTGAAGCTTTCTTT. Protein: CASSHQSDTEAFF.

Details on this clone: Germline is not matched at one junction end, which may reflect a read error. This chain uses TRBV7-7 with TRBJ2-2; 13 bases are shared with TRBD2. Germline-derived CDR1 and CDR2 are SSHAT and FNYEAQ (reference sequence). CDR3 length: 16 residues. The CDR3 here is CASSPRTSGSGGELFF. The CDR3 coding sequence is TGTGCTAGCAGTCCTAGGACTAGCGGGAGCGGCGGGGAGCTGTTTTTT.

This clone was found once. This sequence joins TRBV19 and TRBJ1-5; TRBD1 matches 7 bases. With 10 bases clipped from V and 5 bases from J, the junction kept 5 bases outside the gene matches. CDR1 is LNHDA, CDR2 SQIVND, per germline (reference sequence). The CDR3 has 12 amino acids. CDR3 sequence: CATRDSYQPQHF. The CDR3 DNA reads TGTGCCACCCGGGACAGTTATCAGCCCCAGCATTTT.

The chain recombines TRBV7-6 with TRBJ2-1; no definite D call. V lost 2 bases and J 0 bases, leaving 8 bases between the germline ends. The CDR3 has 15 residues. Germline V gives CDR1 SGHVS, CDR2 FNYEAQ. CDR3 region: CASSLRASSYNEQFF. The CDR3 DNA is TGTGCCAGCAGCTTAAGGGCGAGCTCCTACAATGAGCAGTTCTTC.

The rearrangement links TRBV6-6 to TRBJ1-2; D uncertain. Germline V lookup: CDR1 MNHNY, CDR2 SVGAGI (reference sequence). CDR3 size: 13 residues. The V gene lost 5 bases and the J gene lost 14 bases, with 21 bases spanning the gap. CDR3: CASSRPSGQEETF. In DNA, the CDR3 is TGTGCCAGCAGTCGTCCATCCGGCCAGGAGGAAACCTTC.

The rearrangement links TRBV7-9 to TRBJ1-4; D gene ambiguous. The CDR3 sequence is 14 residues long. V was pared by 5 bases and J by 4 bases, with 11 bases between. Germline assignment: CDR1 SEHNR and CDR2 FQNEAQ (reference sequence). The CDR3 sequence: CASSPGRINEKLFF. The CDR3 DNA is TGTGCCAGCAGCCCCGGACGGATTAATGAAAAACTGTTTTTT.

This clone was seen a handful of times. The V call is TRBV5-1, the J call TRBJ1-1; a weak D match, TRBD1 (5 bases). CDR3 length: 14 amino acids. V was cut by 0 bases and J by 5 bases, with 11 bases left in between. Germline V CDR1 and CDR2: SGHRS, YFSETQ. The CDR3 sequence: CASSLGDGYTEAFF. CDR3 DNA sequence: TGCGCCAGCAGCTTGGGGGACGGGTATACTGAAGCTTTCTTT.

The chain uses TRBV30 and TRBJ1-5; the D gene is possibly TRBD1 (5 bases). The CDR3 sequence is 11 residues long. The V end was cut by 3 bases, the J end by 15 bases, with 15 bases between. Germline assignment: CDR1 GTSNPN and CDR2 SVGIG (reference sequence). The CDR3 DNA is TGTGCCTGGAGCCAGGGAGGGTACTTGCATTTT. Encoded protein: CAWSQGGYLHF.

The chain recombines TRBV19 with TRBJ2-1; tentatively, D is TRBD1 (5 bases). V was trimmed by 3 bases and J by 4 bases, leaving 7 bases between them. CDR1 and CDR2 from the germline V gene are LNHDA and SQIVND (reference sequence). The CDR3 loop spans 13 amino acids. CDR3 nucleotide sequence: TGTGCCAGTAGTATTGACAGATACAATGAGCAGTTCTTC. Translated, it gives CASSIDRYNEQFF.

The V and J genes are TRBV29-1 and TRBJ2-3, with a possible D match to TRBD2 (5 bases). Trimming pared 0 bases from V and 2 bases from J, leaving 9 bases between. CDR3 length: 14 residues. The germline gives CDR1 SQVTM, CDR2 ANQGSEA. The CDR3, as DNA: TGCAGCGTTGAAGACGGACTCCTCACAGATACGCAGTATTTT. Protein product: CSVEDGLLTDTQYF.

The chain's CDR3 is CASSPGQGSEKLFF. In nucleotides, the CDR3 is TGTGCCAGCAGCCCGGGACAGGGTAGTGAAAAACTGTTTTTT. The V call is TRBV4-2, the J call TRBJ1-4, with 9 bases aligning to TRBD1. CDR1 is LGHNA and CDR2 is YNFKEQ in the germline V gene. The V gene end was trimmed by 4 bases and the J gene end by 7 bases; junction bases not matched to a gene: 4. This CDR3 region has 14 residues.

This sequence joins TRBV4-3 and TRBJ1-6, with D unclear. CDR1 and CDR2 from the germline V gene are LGHNA and YSLEER. The CDR3 contains 14 residues. Trimming shortened V by 0 bases and J by 8 bases, and 8 bases separated the two germline ends. CDR3 DNA: TGCGCCAGCAGCCAAGATTTTGAGCATTCACCCCTCCACTTT. It specifies CASSQDFEHSPLHF.

The CDR3 bases are TGTGCCAGCAGGGACCCCGTAATTGTCTACGAGCAGTACTTC. Its protein is CASRDPVIVYEQYF. The chain uses TRBV6-1 and TRBJ2-7; no reliable D call. CDR1 and CDR2 (germline): MNHNS, SASEGT. Trimming left V 6 bases short and J 3 bases short, with 15 bases between. The CDR3 contains 14 residues.

The J gene is TRBJ2-7, the V gene TRBV9, with D unresolved. From germline, CDR1 is SGDLS and CDR2 YYNGEE. The length of the CDR3 is 15 residues. The V gene lost 3 bases and the J gene lost 0 bases, with 13 bases spanning the gap. The CDR3 coding sequence is TGTGCCAGCAGCGAGGCCGTCAGTAGCTCCTACGAGCAGTACTTC. Amino acid sequence: CASSEAVSSSYEQYF.

The J gene is TRBJ2-1, the V gene TRBV5-1, with 7 nucleotides matching TRBD1. The CDR3 is 17 amino acids. With V trimmed by 2 bases and J by 0 bases, 8 bases remained unmatched. CDR1 and CDR2 (germline): SGHRS, YFSETQ. The CDR3 bases are TGCGCCAGCAGCTTACAACAGGGGATTAGCTCCTACAATGAGCAGTTCTTC. Translation: CASSLQQGISSYNEQFF.

CDR3 sequence: CASTSRGSYNEQFF. The CDR3 coding sequence is TGTGCCAGCACCTCTCGGGGTTCCTACAATGAGCAGTTCTTC. This chain uses TRBV7-2 with TRBJ2-1; D may be TRBD2 (5 bases). The germline V and J ends were trimmed by 7 bases and 1 base, with 11 bases remaining between them. CDR1 and CDR2 (germline): SGHTA, FQGNSA. The CDR3 has 14 residues. The full variable domain, with the rest looked up from reference TRBV7-2 and TRBJ2-1, is GAGVSQSPSNKVTEKGKDVELRCDPISGHTALYWYRQSLGQGLEFLIYFQGNSAPDKSGLPSDRFSAERTGGSVSTLTIQRTQQEDSAVYLCASTSRGSYNEQFFGPGTRLTVL.

CDR3 sequence (DNA): TGTGCTAGTGGTCGTGGACAGATCAATGAGCAGTTCTTC. It specifies CASGRGQINEQFF. The V call is TRBV12-5, the J call TRBJ2-1, with a tentative D call TRBD1 (6 bases). The germline V gene has CDR1 LGHNT and CDR2 FRNRAP. This CDR3 region has 13 residues. Trimming removed 5 bases at V and 6 bases at J, with 11 bases between.

V gene TRBV19 combines with J gene TRBJ1-1; 8 bases align to TRBD1. The CDR3 has 13 amino acids. The junction had 4 bases not matched to a gene; V was cut back by 0 bases and J by 10 bases. Germline V CDR1 and CDR2: LNHDA, SQIVND (reference sequence). CDR3 in DNA: TGTGCCAGTAGTATAGAACTAGACAGGGGAGCTTTCTTT. Translating it yields CASSIELDRGAFF.

This chain joins TRBV5-5 and TRBJ2-5, with unresolved D. The length of the CDR3 is 14 residues. V was trimmed by 3 bases and J by 2 bases, leaving 11 bases between them. Germline CDR1 and CDR2: SGHKS and YYEKEE (reference sequence). Here the CDR3 reads CASSSGLFQETQYF. CDR3 bases: TGTGCCAGCAGCTCCGGATTATTTCAAGAGACCCAGTACTTC.

This chain uses TRBV7-2 with TRBJ1-5; perhaps TRBD1 as D (6 bases). Germline CDR1 SGHTA, CDR2 FQGNSA. There are 15 residues in the CDR3. Trimming stripped 5 bases from V and 1 base from J, with 12 bases between. CDR3: CASSVGGASNQPQHF. In DNA form, the CDR3 reads TGTGCCAGCAGCGTCGGGGGGGCCAGCAATCAGCCCCAGCATTTT.

This chain uses TRBV6-1 with TRBJ1-4; D remains unclear. The germline CDR1 and CDR2 sequences are MNHNS and SASEGT. Trimming pared 7 bases from V and 5 bases from J, leaving 8 bases between. This CDR3 has 12 amino acids. The CDR3 protein is CASNNVNEKLFF. The CDR3 DNA sequence: TGTGCCAGCAATAACGTAAATGAAAAACTGTTTTTT.

V is TRBV2 and J is TRBJ1-6; D is unresolved. V lost 7 bases and J lost 9, with 16 bases in between. Per germline, CDR1 SNHLY and CDR2 FYNNEI. The CDR3 is made up of 14 amino acids. The CDR3 here is CASIPEGGGSPLHF. The CDR3 coding sequence is TGTGCCAGCATACCGGAGGGAGGTGGTTCACCCCTCCACTTT.

The rearrangement uses TRBV28 and TRBJ1-4; 9 positions agree with TRBD1. The junction had 10 bases not matched to a gene; V was cut back by 8 bases and J by 0 bases. The germline V gene has CDR1 MDHEN and CDR2 SYDVKM. The CDR3 length is 17 residues. This CDR3 is CASDNPGQGPTNEKLFF. CDR3 in DNA: TGTGCCAGCGATAATCCGGGACAGGGCCCAACTAATGAAAAACTGTTTTTT.

This clone occurred a few times. The chain carries TRBV18 and TRBJ2-1; TRBD1 matches 8 bases. The CDR3 sequence is 12 residues long. The V gene end was trimmed by 6 bases and the J gene end by 8 bases; junction bases not matched to a gene: 3. Germline CDR1 reads KGHSH; CDR2 reads LQKENI. CDR3 amino acids: CASSQGADEQFF. CDR3 coding DNA: TGTGCCAGCTCTCAGGGGGCGGATGAGCAGTTCTTC.

The chain couples TRBV29-1 to TRBJ2-1, with D possibly TRBD1 on 6 matching bases. The CDR3 sequence is 13 residues long. CDR1 is SQVTM, CDR2 ANQGSEA, per germline. The V gene lost 4 bases and the J gene lost 1 base, with 8 bases spanning the gap. The CDR3 sequence is CSVVQGSYNEQFF. CDR3 nucleotides: TGCAGCGTTGTACAGGGATCCTACAATGAGCAGTTCTTC.

This clone appeared a few times. The genes are TRBV4-1 and TRBJ1-5; D gene uncertain. V shed 4 bases and J shed 5 bases, with 15 bases lying between them. The CDR3 extends over 15 amino acids. CDR1 is MGHRA, CDR2 YSYEKL, per germline. The CDR3 is CASSRLSGRDQPQHF. The CDR3, as DNA: TGCGCCAGCAGCCGGTTGTCGGGGAGGGATCAGCCCCAGCATTTT.

As DNA, the CDR3 is TGTGCCAGCAGCGTACAGGGACTAGCGGGAGACACAGATACGCAGTATTTT. Encoded protein: CASSVQGLAGDTDTQYF. The chain is built from TRBV9 and TRBJ2-3, with TRBD2 identical over 14 bases. The CDR3 covers 17 residues. The V gene's germline CDR1 is SGDLS and CDR2 YYNGEE. V trimming: 1 base; J trimming: 2 bases; junction bases outside the gene matches: 3.

The chain couples TRBV7-9 to TRBJ1-1; the D gene is possibly TRBD1 (5 bases). V lost 5 bases, J lost 1 base, and 17 bases lay in between. Germline CDR1 reads SEHNR; CDR2 reads FQNEAQ (reference sequence). The CDR3 contains 16 residues. CDR3 in amino acids: CASSPWRVTENTEAFF. In nucleotides, the CDR3 is TGTGCCAGCAGCCCCTGGCGGGTGACAGAGAACACTGAAGCTTTCTTT. The entire variable domain, with the rest obtained from reference TRBV7-9 and TRBJ1-1, is as follows: DTGVSQNPRHKITKRGQNVTFRCDPISEHNRLYWYRQTLGQGPEFLTYFQNEAQLEKSRLLSDRFSAERPKGSFSTLEIQRTEQGDSAMYLCASSPWRVTENTEAFFGQGTRLTVV.

The V call is TRBV28, the J call TRBJ1-1; maybe TRBD1 (5 bases). Germline CDR1 and CDR2: MDHEN and SYDVKM. This CDR3 is built from 15 residues. V lost 7 bases, J lost 4 bases, and 19 bases lay in between. In DNA, the CDR3 is TGTGCCAGCATTCCGATGGGGGTTGTGAGCACTGAAGCTTTCTTT. Protein: CASIPMGVVSTEAFF.

The chain carries TRBV27 and TRBJ2-1; D is perhaps TRBD2 (6 bases). The CDR3 runs to 17 residues. Germline V gives CDR1 MNHEY, CDR2 SMNVEV (reference sequence). Trimming shortened V by 7 bases and J by 4 bases, and 23 bases separated the two germline ends. The CDR3 sequence: CASTPWGFRGSYNEQFF. The DNA for the CDR3 is TGTGCCAGCACCCCATGGGGATTTCGGGGGAGTTACAATGAGCAGTTCTTC.

The chain joins TRBV19 to TRBJ2-7; 12 bases fit TRBD1. This CDR3 has 15 amino acids. CDR1 and CDR2 from the germline V gene are LNHDA and SQIVND (reference sequence). The J segment lost 5 bases and the V segment lost 5 bases, leaving 7 bases of the junction unmatched. The CDR3 protein is CASSGPGQGAHEQYF. Written as DNA, the CDR3 is TGTGCCAGTAGTGGACCGGGACAGGGGGCCCACGAGCAGTACTTC.